This section outlines one TCR beta chain sequence together with its context. In TCRdb, the 5' RACE reads were re-called with MiXCR into one record per CDR3 protein. This sample has a few hundred thousand distinct CDR3 sequences, with around 20% found just once. The ends were cut back, 2 bases at V and 7 bases at J, with 9 bases in the middle. CDR1 and CDR2 (germline): MNHEY, SVGAGI. The CDR3 covers 13 residues. This sample stems from a study of T cells after yellow fever vaccination. This receptor was taken from a man aged 18 to 35 who received the YFV17D yellow fever vaccine. The genes are TRBV6-5 and TRBJ1-5, with D possibly being TRBD1 (5 bases). Material: PBMCs, obtained before the yellow fever booster vaccination. The CDR3 sequence: CASSYKGWQPQHF. In DNA form, the CDR3 reads TGTGCCAGCAGTTACAAGGGGTGGCAGCCCCAGCATTTT.